This T cell receptor (beta chain) was recorded in a study of PD-1 blockade in classical Hodgkin lymphoma. Method: immunoSEQ multiplex PCR; TCRdb's copy keeps in-frame clones and lacks some. The sample contains approximately 6,900 clones, 85% to 90% of which appear only once. On this clone itself: Its matching antigen is unknown.

Relapse after autologous stem cell transplantation occurred in every patient, and brentuximab vedotin exposure varied. Whole-study results and caveats: TCR diversity at baseline was reported to be reduced in newly diagnosed patients relative to healthy donors. Newly diagnosed patients had diversity similar to the baseline diversity of complete responders. Repertoire differences have undefined causes, possibly disease activity or prior therapy.

The receptor was derived from a human donor with classical Hodgkin lymphoma. The source was peripheral blood mononuclear cells (PBMCs), collected before the second cycle of nivolumab.

The CDR3 spells CASSVNSQKGYLGYTF. The CDR3 DNA sequence: TGTGCCAGCAGCGTCAACTCGCAGAAGGGGTACCTAGGCTACACCTTC. This rearrangement joins TRBV9 to TRBJ1-2; D possibly corresponds to TRBD1 (5 bases). Germline V gene data show CDR1 as SGDLS and CDR2 as YYNGEE. Trimming left V 2 bases short and J 8 bases short, with 22 bases between. This CDR3 comprises 16 residues.